Listed below are T cell receptor beta chains from one sample, sequenced in a study of response to subunit inactivated influenza vaccine. From the RT-PCR reads, TCRdb called clonotypes with MiXCR, one entry per CDR3 protein. The sample has about 700,000 distinct CDR3 sequences, roughly 15% seen once; the top ten hold about 7.6%. Sequences were derived from PBMCs from blood, sampled 14 to 15 days before vaccination. These TCRs come from a middle-aged man who received an inactivated influenza vaccine. Each CDR3 is given with its conserved first and last residue. Fields, in order: D gene, V gene, J gene, clone size, CDR3 DNA, CDR3 protein. D genes are given only for firm matches. Some rows have no size entry. The others give once, few or many, or a class for an expanded clone.

NA	TRBV15	TRBJ1-5	few	TGTGGCACCAGCAGAGGAGGCGGCAATCAGCCCCAGCATTTT	CGTSRGGGNQPQHF
TRBD2	TRBV10-3	TRBJ2-1	few	TGTGCCATCAAGGTAGGCGGGAGTAAGAACAATGAGCAGTTCTTC	CAIKVGGSKNNEQFF
NA	TRBV20-1	TRBJ2-7	NA	TGCAGTGCTACACCCGGTACACCACTCTACGAGCAGTACTTC	CSATPGTPLYEQYF
NA	TRBV28	TRBJ2-3	few	TGTGCCAGCACCCTGGGGGGAGGAGATACGCAGTATTTT	CASTLGGGDTQYF
NA	TRBV2	TRBJ2-7	few	TGTGCCAGCAGAGAACCCGGACGGGGATCCTACGAGCAGTACTTC	CASREPGRGSYEQYF
NA	TRBV9	TRBJ1-3	few	TGTGCCAGCAGCGTAGATCCGAGTCCCTCTGGAAACACCATATATTTT	CASSVDPSPSGNTIYF
NA	TRBV14	TRBJ2-2	once	TGTGCCAGCAGCCAAGAAATGGGGATCAGAAACACCGGGGAGCTGTTTTTT	CASSQEMGIRNTGELFF
TRBD2	TRBV12-3/TRBV12-4	TRBJ2-3	few	TGTGCCAGCGGGGGGGACTCCACAGATACGCAGTATTTT	CASGGDSTDTQYF
TRBD1	TRBV6-1	TRBJ2-7	few	TGTGCCAGCAGTGGCCGGGACAGAGAAATTTACGAGCAGTACTTC	CASSGRDREIYEQYF
NA	TRBV6-2/TRBV6-3	TRBJ1-1	many	TGTGCCAGCAGTTTACTAGGGCAAACTGAAGCTTTCTTT	CASSLLGQTEAFF
NA	TRBV25-1	TRBJ2-1	many	TGTGCCAGCAGTGAATACCCGACAGATAGCGGACCGACCTACAATGAGCAGTTCTTC	CASSEYPTDSGPTYNEQFF
NA	TRBV20-1	TRBJ2-7	NA	TGCAGTGCGAGCATCTTGGACGAGCAGTACTTC	CSASILDEQYF
NA	TRBV28	TRBJ1-1	few	TGTGCCTGGAGGGCGGGCGGCTTAGTCACTGAAGCTTTCTTT	CAWRAGGLVTEAFF
TRBD1	TRBV11-1	TRBJ2-2	NA	TGTGCCAGCAGCATAGAAAAAATCCGGGACAGGGACACCGGGGAGCTGTTTTTT	CASSIEKIRDRDTGELFF
NA	TRBV21-1	TRBJ2-3	NA	TGTGCCAGCGCTCACGGTGGACAGGGGCCTCTTTTTCACACAGATACGCAGTATTTT	CASAHGGQGPLFHTDTQYF
NA	TRBV5-5	TRBJ2-7	few	TGTGCCAGCAGCTTGAAGCTTCCCTACGAGCAGTACTTC	CASSLKLPYEQYF
NA	TRBV15	TRBJ2-2	few	TGTGCCACCAGCAGAGATCGCCTAGCGCTCTACACCGGGGAGCTGTTTTTT	CATSRDRLALYTGELFF
NA	TRBV10-3	TRBJ1-5	NA	TGTGCCATCAGTGAAGGGGGGAGTAGCAATCAGCCCCAGCATTTT	CAISEGGSSNQPQHF
NA	TRBV6-2/TRBV6-3	TRBJ2-7	NA	TGTGCCAGCAGTTGGACAGTGGGTCCCTACGAGCAGTACTTC	CASSWTVGPYEQYF
TRBD2	TRBV7-2	TRBJ2-5	few	TGTGCCAGCAGCTTGACTAGCGGGAAAGAGACCCAGTACTTC	CASSLTSGKETQYF
TRBD1	TRBV2	TRBJ1-1	NA	TGTGCCAGCAGTGAACAGGGGGCGGAACTGGTTGAAGCTTTCTTT	CASSEQGAELVEAFF
NA	TRBV12-3/TRBV12-4	TRBJ2-6	NA	TGTAACCATAGGGCCAACGTCCTGACTTTC	CNHRANVLTF
TRBD2	TRBV3-1	TRBJ2-7	few	TGTGCCAGCAGCCGGACTAGCGGGAGCTGGGAATACGAGCAGTACTTC	CASSRTSGSWEYEQYF
TRBD1	TRBV5-1	TRBJ2-5	few	TGCGCCAGCAGCGGGGGACAGATACTACAAGAGACCCAGTACTTC	CASSGGQILQETQYF
TRBD1	TRBV7-9	TRBJ1-2	few	TGTGCCAGCACCCGGGACAGTCCTGAGAGAGTCTACACCTTC	CASTRDSPERVYTF
NA	TRBV12-3/TRBV12-4	TRBJ2-7	NA	TGTGCCAGCAGTTTTTCAGGGATGTCACTCGAGCAGTACTTC	CASSFSGMSLEQYF
TRBD1	TRBV12-3/TRBV12-4	TRBJ1-5	NA	TGTGCCAGCAGTTTCCCGGGACAGGGAACCCGCAATCAGCCCCAGCATTTT	CASSFPGQGTRNQPQHF
NA	TRBV6-2/TRBV6-3	TRBJ2-1	many	TGTGCCAGCAGTCCCCTCCATGAGCAGTTCTTC	CASSPLHEQFF
NA	TRBV2	TRBJ1-1	NA	TGTGCCAGCAGTGACTGGGGCGAAAGCTACACTGAAGCTTTCTTT	CASSDWGESYTEAFF
NA	TRBV7-9	TRBJ1-1	NA	TGTGCCAGTACGATTACAGGGAACACTGAAGCTTTCTTT	CASTITGNTEAFF
NA	TRBV7-8	TRBJ2-7	few	TGTGCCAGCAGCTTGGAAGGAGGGCCGAGCTCCTACGAGCAGTACTTC	CASSLEGGPSSYEQYF
NA	TRBV3-1	TRBJ2-5	NA	TGTGCCAGCAGCCAATCGGCCACAAGGGAGACCCAGTACTTC	CASSQSATRETQYF
TRBD2	TRBV18	TRBJ2-1	many	TGTGCCAGCTCATATAATTCAGGGACTAGCTACAATGAGCAGTTCTTC	CASSYNSGTSYNEQFF
NA	TRBV6-5	TRBJ1-4	few	TGTGCCAGCAGTTACGTGGCGGGCTCGGGAAAACTGTTTTTT	CASSYVAGSGKLFF
NA	TRBV7-2	TRBJ2-1	few	TGTGCCAGCACCTCGTCGCGGGTTAGCTCCTACAATGAGCAGTTCTTC	CASTSSRVSSYNEQFF
TRBD2	TRBV7-2	TRBJ2-1	NA	TGTGCCAGCAGCTTAACGCTAGCGGGACTTCCCGATGAGCAGTTCTTC	CASSLTLAGLPDEQFF
NA	TRBV28	TRBJ1-1	NA	TGTGCCAGCAGTTTCTTCGGGGGGCAGGCTTTCTTT	CASSFFGGQAFF
TRBD1	TRBV12-3/TRBV12-4	TRBJ1-2	few	TGTGCCAGCAGTTTATTTGTCCTGACAGGGGTGGCTAACTATGGCTACACCTTC	CASSLFVLTGVANYGYTF
NA	TRBV28	TRBJ2-1	many	TGTGCCAGCAGTACCCCTCAGGAGAATTACAATGAGCAGTTCTTC	CASSTPQENYNEQFF
TRBD2	TRBV10-3	TRBJ2-7	NA	TGTGCCATCAGTGGGACTAGCGGGGGTTTCGAGCAGTACTTC	CAISGTSGGFEQYF
TRBD1	TRBV5-1	TRBJ2-6	few	TGCGCCAGCAGCTCCGGACAGGGAAGGGGCTCTGGGGCCAACGTCCTGACTTTC	CASSSGQGRGSGANVLTF
TRBD1	TRBV28	TRBJ1-2	few	TGTGCCAGCAGGGAAGACGGGACAGCTAACTATGGCTACACCTTC	CASREDGTANYGYTF
NA	TRBV4-3	TRBJ2-3	many	TGCGCCAGCAGCCAACTCCACGTATCCCCCACCACAGATACGCAGTATTTT	CASSQLHVSPTTDTQYF
NA	TRBV7-2	TRBJ2-2	few	TGTGCCAGCAGCCCACTCCCCCTGAACACCGGGGAGCTGTTTTTT	CASSPLPLNTGELFF
NA	TRBV7-2	TRBJ2-7	NA	TGTGCCAGCAGCTTAGAAGCAGGGGACTCCTACGAGCAGTACTTC	CASSLEAGDSYEQYF
NA	TRBV12-3/TRBV12-4	TRBJ2-1	many	TGTGCCAGCAGTAGGTCTCTCCGGAGTGACAATGAGCAGTTCTTC	CASSRSLRSDNEQFF
TRBD1	TRBV3-1	TRBJ2-7	many	TGTGCCAGCAGCCGAAAAACCGGGACAGGGGATTGGGAGCAGTACTTC	CASSRKTGTGDWEQYF
TRBD2	TRBV14	TRBJ2-1	few	TGTGCCAGCAGCCCAGGACTAGTGCGGCCAGATGAGCAGTTCTTC	CASSPGLVRPDEQFF
TRBD1	TRBV6-5	TRBJ2-1	NA	TGTGCCAGCAGTTTTGGACAGGGTAGGGGGAATGAGCAGTTCTTC	CASSFGQGRGNEQFF
NA	TRBV12-3/TRBV12-4	TRBJ2-5	few	TGTGCCAGCTTACGACTAGACCTTGAGACCCAGTACTTC	CASLRLDLETQYF
NA	TRBV13	TRBJ2-7	NA	TGTGCCAGCAGCGCCCTGAACTACGAGCAGTACTTC	CASSALNYEQYF
NA	TRBV28	TRBJ1-5	NA	TGTGCCAGTTGTACGGAGCCCAGCAATCAGCCCCAGCATTTT	CASCTEPSNQPQHF
TRBD1	TRBV20-1	TRBJ1-2	few	TGCAGTGCTAGAGGCGGGACAGTGAGTGGCTACACCTTC	CSARGGTVSGYTF
NA	TRBV11-2	TRBJ2-3	few	TGTGCCAGCAGCCGGCGAGCTGCAACAGATACGCAGTATTTT	CASSRRAATDTQYF
TRBD1	TRBV28	TRBJ2-1	many	TGTGCCAGCAGACAGACAGGGGGCTTCCACAATGAGCAGTTCTTC	CASRQTGGFHNEQFF